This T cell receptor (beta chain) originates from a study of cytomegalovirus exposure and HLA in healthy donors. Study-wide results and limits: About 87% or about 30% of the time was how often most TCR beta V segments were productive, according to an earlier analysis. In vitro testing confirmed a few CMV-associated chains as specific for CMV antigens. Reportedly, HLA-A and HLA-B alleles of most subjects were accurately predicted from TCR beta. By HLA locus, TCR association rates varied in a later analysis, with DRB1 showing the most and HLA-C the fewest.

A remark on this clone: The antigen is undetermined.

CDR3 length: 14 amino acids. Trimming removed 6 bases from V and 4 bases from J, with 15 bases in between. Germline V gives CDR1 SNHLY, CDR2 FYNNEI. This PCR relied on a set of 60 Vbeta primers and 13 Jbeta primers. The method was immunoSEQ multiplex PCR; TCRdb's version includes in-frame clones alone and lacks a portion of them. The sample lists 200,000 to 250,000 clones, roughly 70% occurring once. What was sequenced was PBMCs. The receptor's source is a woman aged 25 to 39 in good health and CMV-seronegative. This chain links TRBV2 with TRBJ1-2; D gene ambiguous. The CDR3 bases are TGTGCCAGCAGGGACTCCGGTGGGCCCTATGGCTACACCTTC. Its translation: CASRDSGGPYGYTF.